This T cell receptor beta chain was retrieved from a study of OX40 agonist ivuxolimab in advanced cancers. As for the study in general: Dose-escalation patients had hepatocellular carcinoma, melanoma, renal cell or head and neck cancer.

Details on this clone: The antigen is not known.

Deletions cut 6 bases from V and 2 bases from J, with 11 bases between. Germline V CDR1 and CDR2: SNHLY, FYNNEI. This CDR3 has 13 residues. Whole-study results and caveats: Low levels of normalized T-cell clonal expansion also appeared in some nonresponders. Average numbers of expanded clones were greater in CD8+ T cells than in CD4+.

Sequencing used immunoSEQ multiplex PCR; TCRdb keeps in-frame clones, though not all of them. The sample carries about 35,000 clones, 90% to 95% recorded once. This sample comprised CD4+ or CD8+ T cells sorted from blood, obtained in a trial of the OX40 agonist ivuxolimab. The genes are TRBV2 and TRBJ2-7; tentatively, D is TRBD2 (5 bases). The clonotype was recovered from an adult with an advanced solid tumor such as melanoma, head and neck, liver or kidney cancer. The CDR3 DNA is TGTGCCAGCAGCTCGGGGTCTGCCTACGAGCAGTACTTC. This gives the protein CASSSGSAYEQYF.